This T cell receptor beta chain was captured in a study of blood T cell repertoires in COVID-19. With 3 bases clipped from V and 4 bases from J, the junction kept 9 bases outside the gene matches. The germline V gene encodes CDR1 SGDLS and CDR2 YYNGEE. The CDR3 loop spans 15 amino acids. In the authors' methods: Using reference gene primer amplification, nucleated cell counts were estimated. Sequencing was performed with immunoSEQ multiplex PCR; in TCRdb, only in-frame clones are kept and a portion is missing. D and trimming were read from the DNA, whereas the V and J calls and clone size are those reported in that table. Found here are about 200,000 clones, 89% of them singletons; the top ten hold about 8.1%. Membership in each cohort depended on participant-reported clinical history. Cohort 3 donors were reported recovered after two negative PCRs, clearance, or symptom resolution.

The chain combines TRBV9 with TRBJ2-5; 7 bases align to TRBD2. The source is a woman aged 18-29 years who had recovered from COVID-19. Sequenced sample: PBMCs or T cells enriched from blood (not recorded which). CDR3 in DNA: TGTGCCAGCAGCGCCGTGGGACTAATCCGAGAGACCCAGTACTTC. Translation: CASSAVGLIRETQYF.